The TCR beta chain under discussion was sequenced for a study of blood T cells in healthy people across ages. Study summary: Capture via template switching afforded approximately one barcoded beta molecule per two T cells.

With a J-beta primer mix and a sample-barcoded 5' primer, a second PCR ran roughly 6 to 11 cycles. TCRdb analysed the 5' RACE reads with MiXCR anew, one entry per CDR3 protein. This table holds approximately 830,000 distinct CDR3 sequences, about 62% found once. The CDR3 length is 18 residues. Trimming took off 0 bases at V and 0 bases at J, with 16 bases between the two ends. From germline, CDR1 is LGHDT and CDR2 YNNKEL (reference sequence). The TCR comes from a man under 40 in good health. J is TRBJ2-3 and V is TRBV3-1; no reliable D call. Sequenced input: blood. The CDR3 spells CASSQDPSLGTSTDTQYF. CDR3 nucleotides: TGTGCCAGCAGCCAAGACCCCTCCCTGGGCACAAGCACAGATACGCAGTATTTT.